Presented here are 5 T cell receptor beta chains from one specimen sequenced in a study of T cell repertoires in cytomegalovirus infection. TCRdb fed the reads into MiXCR, producing one record per CDR3 protein. The sample contains approximately 700,000 distinct CDR3 sequences, 35% to 45% of which appear only once. Sequenced input: PBMCs. All receptors derive from a human donor in good health (CMV status not recorded). Some clones in this sample may be carry-over from other donors' samples.

This clonotype has only a few counts. V is TRBV28 and J is TRBJ1-1; possibly TRBD1 for D (5 bases). CDR1 is MDHEN, CDR2 SYDVKM, per germline. CDR3 length equals 15 residues. Trimming stripped 0 bases from V and 3 bases from J, with 11 bases between. The CDR3 DNA reads TGTGCCAGCAGTTTATGGGGGCGCAGGGACACTGAAGCTTTCTTT. Protein sequence: CASSLWGRRDTEAFF.

This clonotype was seen a single time. This chain connects TRBV25-1 to TRBJ2-1; D is unclear. In germline, CDR1 is MGHDK, CDR2 SYGVNS. V lost 3 bases, J lost 6 bases, and 9 bases lay in between. The CDR3 is made up of 13 amino acids. CDR3 nucleotides: TGTGCCAGCAGTGAGGTACTGATCAATGAGCAGTTCTTC. It encodes CASSEVLINEQFF.

The J gene is TRBJ1-2, the V gene TRBV20-1; 8 bases fit TRBD1. The length of the CDR3 is 13 residues. Germline V gene lookup returns CDR1 DFQATT and CDR2 SNEGSKA (reference sequence). V dropped 0 bases and J dropped 6; count of bases not matched to a gene: 3. The CDR3 DNA sequence: TGCAGTGCTAGAGATACAGGGGGTCATGGCTACACCTTC. It is translated as CSARDTGGHGYTF.

The V and J genes are TRBV4-1 and TRBJ1-6; a weak D match, TRBD1 (5 bases). The germline V gene encodes CDR1 MGHRA and CDR2 YSYEKL. The CDR3 is 14 amino acids. V was pared by 0 bases and J by 15 bases, with 15 bases between. CDR3 protein: CASSQDRAGNGLHF. CDR3 DNA: TGCGCCAGCAGCCAAGATAGGGCAGGGAACGGCCTCCACTTT.

This clonotype was observed once. This chain links TRBV28 with TRBJ2-1, with a weak D call TRBD1 (6 bases). The CDR3 runs 22 residues. Between the trimmed V and J ends, which lost 6 bases and 0 bases, there was a span of 33 bases. Germline loops: CDR1 MDHEN, CDR2 SYDVKM. CDR3 coding DNA: TGTGCCAGCAGCCCCCCAGGGGTTGGCAAATCTTCGGTAGTCAGCTCCTACAATGAGCAGTTCTTC. As protein: CASSPPGVGKSSVVSSYNEQFF. The entire variable domain, with the rest obtained from reference TRBV28 and TRBJ2-1, is as follows: DVKVTQSSRYLVKRTGEKVFLECVQDMDHENMFWYRQDPGLGLRLIYFSYDVKMKEKGDIPEGYSVSREKKERFSLILESASTNQTSMYLCASSPPGVGKSSVVSSYNEQFFGPGTRLTVL.